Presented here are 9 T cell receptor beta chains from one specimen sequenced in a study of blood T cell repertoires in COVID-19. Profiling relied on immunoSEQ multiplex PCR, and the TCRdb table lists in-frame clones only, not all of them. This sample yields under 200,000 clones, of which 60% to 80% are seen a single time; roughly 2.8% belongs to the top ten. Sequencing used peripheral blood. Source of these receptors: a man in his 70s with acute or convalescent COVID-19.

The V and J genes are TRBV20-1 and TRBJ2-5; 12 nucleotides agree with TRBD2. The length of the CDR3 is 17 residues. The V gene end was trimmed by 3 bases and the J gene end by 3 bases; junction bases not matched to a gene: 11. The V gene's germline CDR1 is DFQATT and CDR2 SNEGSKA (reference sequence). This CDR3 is CSASGLAGGPVKETQYF. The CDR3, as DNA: TGCAGTGCTAGTGGCCTAGCGGGGGGGCCCGTAAAAGAGACCCAGTACTTC.

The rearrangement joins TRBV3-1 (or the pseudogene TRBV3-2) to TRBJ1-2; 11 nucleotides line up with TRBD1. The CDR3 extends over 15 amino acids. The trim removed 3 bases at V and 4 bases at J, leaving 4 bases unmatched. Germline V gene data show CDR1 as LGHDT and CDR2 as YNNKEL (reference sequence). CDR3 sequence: CASSHGTGGGYGYTF. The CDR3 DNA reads TGTGCCAGCAGCCACGGGACAGGGGGGGGCTATGGCTACACCTTC.

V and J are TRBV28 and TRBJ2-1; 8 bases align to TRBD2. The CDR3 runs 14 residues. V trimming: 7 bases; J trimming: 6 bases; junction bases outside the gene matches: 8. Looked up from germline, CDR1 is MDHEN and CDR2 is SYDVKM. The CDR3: CASKETSVINEQFF. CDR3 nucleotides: TGTGCCAGCAAGGAGACTAGCGTGATCAATGAGCAGTTCTTC.

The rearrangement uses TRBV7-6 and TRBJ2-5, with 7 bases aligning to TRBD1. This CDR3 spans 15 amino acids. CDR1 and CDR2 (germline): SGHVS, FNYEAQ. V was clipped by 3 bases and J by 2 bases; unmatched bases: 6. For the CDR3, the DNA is TGTGCCAGCAGCTTCATACAGGGGTATCAAGAGACCCAGTACTTC. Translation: CASSFIQGYQETQYF. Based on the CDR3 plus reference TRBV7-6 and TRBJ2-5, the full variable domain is GAGVSQSPRYKVTKRGQDVALRCDPISGHVSLYWYRQALGQGPEFLTYFNYEAQQDKSGLPNDRFSAERPEGSISTLTIQRTEQRDSAMYRCASSFIQGYQETQYFGPGTRLLVL.

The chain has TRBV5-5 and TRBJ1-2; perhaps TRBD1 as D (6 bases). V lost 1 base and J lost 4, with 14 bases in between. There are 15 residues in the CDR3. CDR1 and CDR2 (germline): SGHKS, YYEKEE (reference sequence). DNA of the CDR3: TGTGCCAGCAGCTTGAACGGGGGGCCGGCCTATGGCTACACCTTC. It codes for CASSLNGGPAYGYTF.

CDR3 residues: CASSFGQGTGELFF. The CDR3 DNA sequence: TGTGCCAGCAGCTTCGGACAGGGGACCGGGGAGCTGTTTTTT. The V gene is TRBV5-6, the J gene TRBJ2-2, with 9 bases identical to TRBD1. Per germline, CDR1 SGHDT and CDR2 YYEEEE. The CDR3 is 14 amino acids. V was pared by 2 bases and J by 5 bases, with 1 base of the junction left unmatched.

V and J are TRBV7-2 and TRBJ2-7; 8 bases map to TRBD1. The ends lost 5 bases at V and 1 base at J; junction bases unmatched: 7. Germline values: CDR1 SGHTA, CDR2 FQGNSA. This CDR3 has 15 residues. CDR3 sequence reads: CASSPGQGESYEQYF. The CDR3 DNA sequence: TGTGCCAGCAGCCCCGGACAGGGAGAATCCTACGAGCAGTACTTC.

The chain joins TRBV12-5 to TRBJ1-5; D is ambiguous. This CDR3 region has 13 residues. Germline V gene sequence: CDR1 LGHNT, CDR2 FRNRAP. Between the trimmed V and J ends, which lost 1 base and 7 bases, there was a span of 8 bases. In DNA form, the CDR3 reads TGTGCTAGTGGTTTGGGCACTCAACAGCCCCAGCATTTT. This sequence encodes CASGLGTQQPQHF.

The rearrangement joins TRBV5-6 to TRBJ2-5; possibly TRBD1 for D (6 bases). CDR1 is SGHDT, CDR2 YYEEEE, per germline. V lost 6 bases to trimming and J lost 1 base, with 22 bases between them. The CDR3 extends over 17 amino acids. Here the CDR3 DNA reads TGTGCCAGCACCTACTGGACGGGCAGGGGATTCCAAGAGACCCAGTACTTC. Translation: CASTYWTGRGFQETQYF.